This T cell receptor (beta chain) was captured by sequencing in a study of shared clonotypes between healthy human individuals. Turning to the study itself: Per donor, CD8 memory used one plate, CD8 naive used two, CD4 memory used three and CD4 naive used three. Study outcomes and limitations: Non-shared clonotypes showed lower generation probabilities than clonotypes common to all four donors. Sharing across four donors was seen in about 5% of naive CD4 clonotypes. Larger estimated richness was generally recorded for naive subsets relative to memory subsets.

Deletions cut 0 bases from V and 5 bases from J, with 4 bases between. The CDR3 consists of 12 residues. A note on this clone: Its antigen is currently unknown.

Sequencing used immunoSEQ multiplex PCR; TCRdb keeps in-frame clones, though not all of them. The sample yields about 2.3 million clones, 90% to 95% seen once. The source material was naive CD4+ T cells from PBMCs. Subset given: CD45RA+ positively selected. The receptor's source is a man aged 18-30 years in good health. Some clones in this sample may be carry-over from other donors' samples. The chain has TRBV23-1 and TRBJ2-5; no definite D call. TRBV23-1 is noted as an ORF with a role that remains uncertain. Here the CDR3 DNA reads TGCGCCAGCAGTCAATCTCGCGAGACCCAGTACTTC. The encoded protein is CASSQSRETQYF.